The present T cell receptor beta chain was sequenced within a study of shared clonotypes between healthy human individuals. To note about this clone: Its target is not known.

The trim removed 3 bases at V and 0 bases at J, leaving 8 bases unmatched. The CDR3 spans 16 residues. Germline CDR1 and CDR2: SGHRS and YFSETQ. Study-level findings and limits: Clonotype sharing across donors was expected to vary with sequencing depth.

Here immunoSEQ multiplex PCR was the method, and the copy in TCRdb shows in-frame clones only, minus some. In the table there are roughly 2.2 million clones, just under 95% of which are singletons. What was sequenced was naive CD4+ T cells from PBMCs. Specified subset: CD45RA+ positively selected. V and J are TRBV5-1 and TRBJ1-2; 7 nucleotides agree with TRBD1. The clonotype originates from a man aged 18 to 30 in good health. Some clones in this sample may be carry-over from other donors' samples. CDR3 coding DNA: TGCGCCAGCAGCTGGACGGGGACAGTCGCTAACTATGGCTACACCTTC. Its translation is CASSWTGTVANYGYTF.